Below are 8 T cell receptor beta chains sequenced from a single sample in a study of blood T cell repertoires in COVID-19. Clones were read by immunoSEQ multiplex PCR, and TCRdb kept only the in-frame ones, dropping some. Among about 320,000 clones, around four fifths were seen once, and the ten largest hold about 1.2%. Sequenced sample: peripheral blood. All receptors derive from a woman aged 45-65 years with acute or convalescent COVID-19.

The CDR3 loop reads CASSPGLAKNIQYF. In DNA, the CDR3 is TGTGCCAGCTCACCGGGCTTAGCCAAAAACATTCAGTACTTC. The genes are TRBV18 and TRBJ2-4; D unresolved. Germline-derived CDR1 and CDR2 are KGHSH and LQKENI. The V and J ends lost 3 bases and 0 bases respectively, with 6 bases between them. The CDR3 has 14 amino acids.

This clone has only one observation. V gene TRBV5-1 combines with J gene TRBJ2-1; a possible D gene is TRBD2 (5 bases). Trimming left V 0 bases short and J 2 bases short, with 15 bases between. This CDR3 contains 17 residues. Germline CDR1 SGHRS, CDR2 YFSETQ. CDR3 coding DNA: TGCGCCAGCAGCTTGGCCAGTAGCGCAGACACCTACAATGAGCAGTTCTTC. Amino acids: CASSLASSADTYNEQFF.

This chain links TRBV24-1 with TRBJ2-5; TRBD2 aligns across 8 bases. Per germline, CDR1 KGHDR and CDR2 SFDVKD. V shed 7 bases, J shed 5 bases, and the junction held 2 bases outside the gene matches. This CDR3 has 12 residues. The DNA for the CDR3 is TGTGCCACCAGCCGGGAGGGTGAGACCCAGTACTTC. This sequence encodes CATSREGETQYF.

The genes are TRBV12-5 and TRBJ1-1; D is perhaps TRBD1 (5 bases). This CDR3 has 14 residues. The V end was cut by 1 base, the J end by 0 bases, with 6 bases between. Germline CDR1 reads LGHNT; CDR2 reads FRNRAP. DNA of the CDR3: TGTGCTAGTGGTTTGGACAGGCTGAACACTGAAGCTTTCTTT. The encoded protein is CASGLDRLNTEAFF.

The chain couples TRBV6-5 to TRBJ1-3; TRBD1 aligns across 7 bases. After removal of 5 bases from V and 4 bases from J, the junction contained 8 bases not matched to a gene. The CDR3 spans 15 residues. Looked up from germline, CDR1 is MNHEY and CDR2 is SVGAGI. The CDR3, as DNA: TGTGCCAGCAGTAAGACCGGGACAGCGGGAAACACCATATATTTT. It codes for CASSKTGTAGNTIYF.

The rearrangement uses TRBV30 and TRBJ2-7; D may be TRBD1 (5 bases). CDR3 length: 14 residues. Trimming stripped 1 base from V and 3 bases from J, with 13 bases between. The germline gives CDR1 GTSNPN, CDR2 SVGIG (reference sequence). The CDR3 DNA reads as TGTGCCTGGAGTGACGATACAGACAGCTACGAGCAGTACTTC. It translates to CAWSDDTDSYEQYF. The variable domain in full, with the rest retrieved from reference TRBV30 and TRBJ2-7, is SQTIHQWPATLVQPVGSPLSLECTVEGTSNPNLYWYRQAAGRGLQLLFYSVGIGQISSEVPQNLSASRPQDRQFILSSKKLLLSDSGFYLCAWSDDTDSYEQYFGPGTRLTVT.

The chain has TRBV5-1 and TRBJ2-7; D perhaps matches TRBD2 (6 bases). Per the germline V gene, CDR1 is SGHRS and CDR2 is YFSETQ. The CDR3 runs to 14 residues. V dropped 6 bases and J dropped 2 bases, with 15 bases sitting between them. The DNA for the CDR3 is TGCGCCAGCACAGTTTTCGGGGGAGCCTACGAGCAGTACTTC. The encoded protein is CASTVFGGAYEQYF.

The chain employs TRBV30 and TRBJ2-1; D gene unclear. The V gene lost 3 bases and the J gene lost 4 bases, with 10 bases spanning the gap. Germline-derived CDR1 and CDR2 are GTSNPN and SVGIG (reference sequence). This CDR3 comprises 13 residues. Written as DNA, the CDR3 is TGTGCCTGGAGCCCCGGCGGATACAATGAGCAGTTCTTC. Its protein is CAWSPGGYNEQFF.